These T cell receptor beta chains were read from a single sample in a study of regulatory T cells in long-lasting Graves disease. TCRdb re-derived calls from the multiplex PCR reads in MiXCR, one entry per CDR3 protein. The sample carries 300,000 to 500,000 distinct CDR3 sequences, 20% to 25% recorded once. This material consisted of peripheral blood mononuclear cells (PBMCs), taken when the disease was refractory, from a patient treated with antithyroid drugs. The receptors derive from a female donor with Graves disease. Each CDR3 is given with its conserved first and last residue. Fields, in order: CDR3 length, clone size, V gene, D gene, J gene, CDR3 DNA, CDR3 protein. D genes are given only for firm matches. Some rows mark clone size as missing; the rest say once, few, many or name a class of expanded clone.

12,.,TRBV25-1,.,TRBJ2-7,TGTGCCAGCAGTGACCCCCCCTACGAGCAGTACTTC,CASSDPPYEQYF
18,.,TRBV6-1,TRBD2,TRBJ2-7,TGTGCCAGCAGTAATGCGGCGGGAGTCTTCTCAAGCTCCTACGAGCAGTACTTC,CASSNAAGVFSSSYEQYF
16,few,TRBV6-5,.,TRBJ2-7,TGTGCCAGCAGTTACGAGGGCAGCCGAGCGTCCTACGAGCAGTACTTC,CASSYEGSRASYEQYF
14,many,TRBV30,TRBD1,TRBJ1-2,TGTGCCTGGAACCGGGGACAGACTAACTATGGCTACACCTTC,CAWNRGQTNYGYTF
14,.,TRBV7-9,TRBD2,TRBJ2-7,TGTGCCAGCAGCTTATCTAGCGGGAGGGACGAGCAGTACTTC,CASSLSSGRDEQYF
13,.,TRBV12-3/TRBV12-4,TRBD1,TRBJ2-7,TGTGCCAGCACCCGGGACAGGCTCTACGAGCAGTACTTC,CASTRDRLYEQYF
14,few,TRBV6-1,TRBD1,TRBJ1-5,TGTGCCAGCAGCAAGGGGACAGGGGCTGGTCCCCAGCATTTT,CASSKGTGAGPQHF
17,many,TRBV27,TRBD1,TRBJ1-1,TGTGCCAGCAGTCTTACGATACCTCCAGGGGGAAGTACTGAAGCTTTCTTT,CASSLTIPPGGSTEAFF
15,many,TRBV18,TRBD2,TRBJ2-5,TGTGCCAGCTCACCAGTCACGGGAGGGCCTGAGACCCAGTACTTC,CASSPVTGGPETQYF
11,many,TRBV6-2/TRBV6-3,.,TRBJ2-6,TGTGCCAGCGGGGGGGCCAACGTCCTGACTTTC,CASGGANVLTF
16,many,TRBV6-1,TRBD1,TRBJ1-5,TGTGCCAGCAGGGTCCTCAGACAGGGGTATGATCAGCCCCAGCATTTT,CASRVLRQGYDQPQHF
15,few,TRBV20-1,.,TRBJ1-5,TGCAGTGCTAAGGGGGACGGTAATAGCAATCAGCCCCAGCATTTT,CSAKGDGNSNQPQHF
15,.,TRBV5-1,TRBD1,TRBJ1-3,TGCGCCAGCAGCTTTATGACAGGGGCGGCGGACACCATATATTTT,CASSFMTGAADTIYF
13,.,TRBV30,.,TRBJ2-7,TGTGCCTGGAGCGCCTCGAGGGGTGGCGAGCAGTACTTC,CAWSASRGGEQYF
16,few,TRBV24-1,.,TRBJ2-6,TGTGCCACCAGTGATCAGGACAGCTCTGGGGCCAACGTCCTGACTTTC,CATSDQDSSGANVLTF
12,few,TRBV25-1,.,TRBJ2-7,TGTGCCAGCAGTGAAGCCCACTACGAGCAGTACTTC,CASSEAHYEQYF
12,many,TRBV28,.,TRBJ1-1,TGTGCCAGCAGTGAAGTGAACACTGAAGCTTTCTTT,CASSEVNTEAFF
13,.,TRBV29-1,.,TRBJ2-5,TGCAGCGTCTTTATGTTGCGAGGGGGGACCCAGTACTTC,CSVFMLRGGTQYF
17,few,TRBV28,.,TRBJ1-3,TGTGCCAGCGGAATCCCGGGTGGCAGGCCCTCTGGAAACACCATATATTTT,CASGIPGGRPSGNTIYF
13,.,TRBV10-3,.,TRBJ1-3,TGTGCCACCCGGGGGGCCTCTGGAAACACCATATATTTT,CATRGASGNTIYF
13,many,TRBV5-1,.,TRBJ1-2,TGCGCCAGTAGCGGTGACAGTCTCTATGGCTACACCTTC,CASSGDSLYGYTF
14,many,TRBV15,.,TRBJ1-2,TGTGCCACCAGCAGAGATCATGCGAACTATGGCTACACCTTC,CATSRDHANYGYTF
20,few,TRBV10-1,TRBD2,TRBJ2-7,TGCGCCAGCAGTGTTAAGGTAGGGAGCTCGGATAGCGGGAGAGGCTACGAGCAGTACTTC,CASSVKVGSSDSGRGYEQYF
15,.,TRBV5-1,.,TRBJ1-1,TGCGCCAGCAGCTTGGCCTCCCACGTGAACACTGAAGCTTTCTTT,CASSLASHVNTEAFF
16,few,TRBV6-1,.,TRBJ1-2,TGTGCCAGCAGTGATGAGCAGGTCGATTGGTTCTATGGCTACACCTTC,CASSDEQVDWFYGYTF
14,.,TRBV24-1,.,TRBJ2-2,TGTGCCACCAGTGATTACAGGGTCGCCGGGGAGCTGTTTTTT,CATSDYRVAGELFF
14,.,TRBV5-1,.,TRBJ2-7,TGCGCCAGCAGCTTTTTCGGAGCCGCCTACGAGCAGTACTTC,CASSFFGAAYEQYF
13,.,TRBV5-5,.,TRBJ1-1,TGTGCCAGCAGCTTCGCAGCTAACACTGAAGCTTTCTTT,CASSFAANTEAFF
16,few,TRBV29-1,TRBD2,TRBJ2-5,TGCAGCGTTGCGGGACCAAGCGGGAGGGCCCGGGAGACCCAGTACTTC,CSVAGPSGRARETQYF
14,many,TRBV2,.,TRBJ1-4,TGTGCCAGCAGTGCCACGGGACCAAAGGGGGTTGGGTTTTTT,CASSATGPKGVGFF
16,many,TRBV12-3/TRBV12-4,TRBD2,TRBJ2-7,TGTGCCAGCAGTTCTCCGGGACTAGCGGGGTCCTACGAGCAGTACTTC,CASSSPGLAGSYEQYF
14,many,TRBV27,.,TRBJ2-7,TGTGCCAGCAGTTTAATGCCCCAATCGAGGGAGCAGTACTTC,CASSLMPQSREQYF
16,few,TRBV7-2,TRBD2,TRBJ2-2,TGTGCCAGCAGCCTGACTAGCGGGAGTAGTACCGGGGAGCTGTTTTTT,CASSLTSGSSTGELFF
12,once,TRBV3-1,.,TRBJ2-7,TGTGCCAGCAGCCGAGCTGTGGGGGAGCAGTACTTC,CASSRAVGEQYF
13,many,TRBV7-8,.,TRBJ1-1,TGTGCCAGCAGCTTGATGACGTCCACTGAAGCTTTCTTT,CASSLMTSTEAFF
14,.,TRBV27,.,TRBJ2-7,TGTGCCAGCAGGCGACAAGGGTTACCCTACGAGCAGTACTTC,CASRRQGLPYEQYF
11,.,TRBV20-1,.,TRBJ2-7,TGCAGTGCTAGAGATAAGCGGGAGCAGTACTTC,CSARDKREQYF
15,few,TRBV7-9,.,TRBJ2-2,TGTGCCAGCAGCTTAGGTGGGCAGGACACCGGGGAGCTGTTTTTT,CASSLGGQDTGELFF
15,.,TRBV3-1,TRBD2,TRBJ2-1,TGTGCCAGCAGCCAAGAACTCGGGAGGGGGAATGAGCAGTTCTTC,CASSQELGRGNEQFF
14,.,TRBV7-9,.,TRBJ2-1,TGTGCCAGCAGCTTAAGCGGTATCGACAATGAGCAGTTCTTC,CASSLSGIDNEQFF
21,.,TRBV12-3/TRBV12-4,.,TRBJ2-1,TGTGCCAGCAGTCCGTACAGGGTAGTGACTCCACTATTGGTTGAGTACAATGAGCAGTTCTTC,CASSPYRVVTPLLVEYNEQFF
21,many,TRBV28,.,TRBJ1-6,TGTGCCAGCAGTTTATCTTCAAAGCCGGACACTACGAGCTCCTATAATTCACCCCTCCACTTT,CASSLSSKPDTTSSYNSPLHF
13,many,TRBV7-9,.,TRBJ1-2,TGTGCCAGCAGCGATCGGGCCATCTATGGCTACACCTTC,CASSDRAIYGYTF
14,few,TRBV6-5,.,TRBJ2-5,TGTGCCAGCAGTTCAGGCCGGGTTTCTGAGACCCAGTACTTC,CASSSGRVSETQYF
15,few,TRBV20-1,.,TRBJ1-5,TGCAGTGCCTCCACTGACTTAGGAGGCAATCAGCCCCAGCATTTT,CSASTDLGGNQPQHF
17,few,TRBV3-1,.,TRBJ1-5,TGTGCCAGCAGCCCCCTGAGGGGCCCCGTTAGCAATCAGCCCCAGCATTTT,CASSPLRGPVSNQPQHF
11,.,TRBV20-1,TRBD1,TRBJ1-1,TGCAGTGCTAAAGGACAGGGTGGGGCTTTCTTT,CSAKGQGGAFF
14,.,TRBV4-1,.,TRBJ1-3,TGCGCCAGCAGCCAGTTATCGGGGGGAAACACCATATATTTT,CASSQLSGGNTIYF